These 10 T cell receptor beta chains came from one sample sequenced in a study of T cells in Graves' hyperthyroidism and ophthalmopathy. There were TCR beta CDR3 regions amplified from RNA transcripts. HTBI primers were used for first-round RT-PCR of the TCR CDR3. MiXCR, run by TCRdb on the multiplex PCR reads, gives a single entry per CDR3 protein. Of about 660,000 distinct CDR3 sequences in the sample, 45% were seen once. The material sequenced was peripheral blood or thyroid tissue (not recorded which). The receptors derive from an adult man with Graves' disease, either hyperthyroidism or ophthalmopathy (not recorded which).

As DNA, the CDR3 is TGTGCCAGCAGGAAACAGGGGGCGGCTTTCTTT. It translates to CASRKQGAAFF. This chain uses TRBV2 with TRBJ1-1, with 9 positions matching TRBD1. CDR1 is SNHLY, CDR2 FYNNEI, per germline. Trimming cost V 6 bases and J 11 bases; bases outside gene matches: 4. This CDR3 region has 11 residues. Full variable domain (remainder filled in from reference TRBV2 and TRBJ1-1): EPEVTQTPSHQVTQMGQEVILRCVPISNHLYFYWYRQILGQKVEFLVSFYNNEISEKSEIFDDQFSVERPDGSNFTLKIRSTKLEDSAMYFCASRKQGAAFFGQGTRLTVV.

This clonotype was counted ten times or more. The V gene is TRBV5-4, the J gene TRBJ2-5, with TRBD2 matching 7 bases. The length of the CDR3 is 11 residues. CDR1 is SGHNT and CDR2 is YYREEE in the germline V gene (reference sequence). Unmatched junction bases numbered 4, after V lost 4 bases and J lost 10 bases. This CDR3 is CASSTSGVQYF. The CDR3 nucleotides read TGTGCCAGCAGCACGAGCGGGGTCCAGTACTTC.

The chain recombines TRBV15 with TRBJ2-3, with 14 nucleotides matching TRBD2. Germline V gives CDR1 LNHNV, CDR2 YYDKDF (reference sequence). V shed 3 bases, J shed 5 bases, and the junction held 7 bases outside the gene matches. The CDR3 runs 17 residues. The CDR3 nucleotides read TGTGCCACCAGCAGGCCAAGACTAGCGGGGGGGATAGATACGCAGTATTTT. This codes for CATSRPRLAGGIDTQYF.

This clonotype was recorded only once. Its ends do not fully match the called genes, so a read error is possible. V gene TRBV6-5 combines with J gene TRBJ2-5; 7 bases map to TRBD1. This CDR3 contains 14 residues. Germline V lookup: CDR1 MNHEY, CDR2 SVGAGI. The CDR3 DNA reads TGTGCCATCAGTTACGACAGGGTCCCAGAGACCCAGTACTTC. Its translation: CAISYDRVPETQYF.

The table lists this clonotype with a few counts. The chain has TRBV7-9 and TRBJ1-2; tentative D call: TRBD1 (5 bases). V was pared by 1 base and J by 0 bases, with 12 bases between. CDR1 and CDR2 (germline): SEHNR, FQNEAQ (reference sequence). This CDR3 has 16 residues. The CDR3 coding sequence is TGTGCCAGCAGCTTAGGAGGGGCAGGTGCTAACTATGGCTACACCTTC. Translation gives CASSLGGAGANYGYTF.

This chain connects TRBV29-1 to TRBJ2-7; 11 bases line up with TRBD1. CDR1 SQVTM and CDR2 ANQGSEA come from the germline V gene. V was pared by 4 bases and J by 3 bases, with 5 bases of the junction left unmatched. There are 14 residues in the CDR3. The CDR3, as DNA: TGCAGCGTTGCCCCGGGACAGGGGGTCTACGAGCAGTACTTC. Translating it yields CSVAPGQGVYEQYF.

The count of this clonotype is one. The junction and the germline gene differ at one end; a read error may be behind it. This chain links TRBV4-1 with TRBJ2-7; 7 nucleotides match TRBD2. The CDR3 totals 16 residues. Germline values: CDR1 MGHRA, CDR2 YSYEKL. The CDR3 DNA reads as TGCGCCAGCAGCCCCCGACTAGCAGCGAACACCGGGGAGCTGTACTTC. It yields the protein CASSPRLAANTGELYF.

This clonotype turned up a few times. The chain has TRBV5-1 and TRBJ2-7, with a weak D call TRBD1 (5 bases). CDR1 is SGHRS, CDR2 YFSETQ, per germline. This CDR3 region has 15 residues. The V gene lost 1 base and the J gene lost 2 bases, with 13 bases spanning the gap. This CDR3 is CASSLQLDTTYEQYF. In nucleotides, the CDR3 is TGCGCCAGCAGCTTGCAACTGGACACCACCTACGAGCAGTACTTC.

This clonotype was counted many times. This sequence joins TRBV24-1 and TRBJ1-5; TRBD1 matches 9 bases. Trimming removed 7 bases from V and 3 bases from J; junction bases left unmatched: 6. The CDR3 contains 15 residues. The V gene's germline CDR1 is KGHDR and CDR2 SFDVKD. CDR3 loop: CATSAGQGNNQPQHF. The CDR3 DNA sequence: TGTGCCACCAGCGCGGGACAGGGAAACAATCAGCCCCAGCATTTT.

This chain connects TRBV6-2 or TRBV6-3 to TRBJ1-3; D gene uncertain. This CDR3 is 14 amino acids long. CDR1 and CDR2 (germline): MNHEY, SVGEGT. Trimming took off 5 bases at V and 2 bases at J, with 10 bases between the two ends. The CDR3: CASSRQQPGNTIYF. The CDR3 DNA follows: TGTGCCAGCAGTCGACAACAGCCTGGAAACACCATATATTTT.